The 2 T cell receptor beta chains listed next were all sequenced from one sample in a study of T cells in narcolepsy (dated by TCRdb to 2016 to 2019). The library was prepared using the immunoSEQ multiplex PCR assay. Here the immuneACCESS table is served through TCRdb, limited to in-frame sequences with V and J called. Missing clones are a known gap in these copies; in checked studies unresolved V genes cover under half, and the rest lacks a known reason. This sample comprises fewer than 40,000 clones, approximately 90% of them detected only once. Over 0.8% of the sample is in the top ten clones. The sequencing input was CD45RA- memory CD4+ T cells from PBMCs. Explained via the paper, the cell subset or site label denotes: memory T cells sorted ex vivo from peripheral blood. The source is a human donor with narcolepsy.

The chain combines TRBV28 with TRBJ2-3; perhaps TRBD1 as D (5 bases). This CDR3 has 14 amino acids. With 3 bases removed from V and 0 bases from J, the gap between germline ends came to 7 bases. The germline V gene encodes CDR1 MDHEN and CDR2 SYDVKM. The CDR3, as DNA: TGTGCCAGCAGTTTCGGACAAAGCACAGATACGCAGTATTTT. It yields the protein CASSFGQSTDTQYF.

The chain links TRBV6-1 to TRBJ1-2; 7 positions agree with TRBD1. CDR3 size: 14 residues. Germline-derived CDR1 and CDR2 are MNHNS and SASEGT. V shed 6 bases and J 7 bases; nucleotides not matched to a gene: 11. CDR3 sequence reads: CASSLDRVSSGYTF. For the CDR3, the DNA is TGTGCCAGCAGCTTAGACAGGGTATCCAGTGGCTACACCTTC.